Each of the 22 T cell receptor beta chains below was sequenced from the same sample in a study of early T cells in non-severe SARS-CoV-2 infection. TCRdb passed the 5' RACE reads through MiXCR, listing each CDR3 protein once. The sample lists 95,000 to 110,000 distinct CDR3 sequences, 11% occurring once. Input material: whole blood. These receptors were collected from an adult who was a healthcare worker with PCR-confirmed SARS-CoV-2 infection or an uninfected control (not recorded which).

This clonotype has just a few counts. This chain uses TRBV28 with TRBJ2-3, with D uncertain. V lost 0 bases and J lost 5, with 12 bases in between. CDR3 length equals 15 residues. CDR1 is MDHEN and CDR2 is SYDVKM in the germline V gene. Here the CDR3 reads CASSLWQSTIDTQYF. The CDR3 DNA sequence: TGTGCCAGCAGTTTATGGCAGTCAACTATAGATACGCAGTATTTT.

This clonotype came up many times. The rearrangement joins TRBV6-2 or TRBV6-3 to TRBJ2-5, with D possibly called TRBD1 or TRBD2 (6 bases each). This CDR3 has 13 amino acids. The ends were cut back, 7 bases at V and 5 bases at J, with 14 bases in the middle. The germline CDR1 and CDR2 sequences are MNHEY and SVGEGT. The CDR3 loop is CASTEGGRETQYF. DNA for the CDR3: TGTGCCAGCACGGAGGGGGGCCGGGAGACCCAGTACTTC.

This sequence joins TRBV7-2 and TRBJ2-4, with a tentative D call TRBD1 (6 bases). CDR1 SGHTA and CDR2 FQGNSA come from the germline V gene. V shed 5 bases and J shed 6 bases, with 14 bases lying between them. The CDR3 runs 14 residues. CDR3 in DNA: TGTGCCAGCAGCCTGACGAAGGACAGAAACATTCAGTACTTC. Residues: CASSLTKDRNIQYF.

This clonotype came up many times. The chain is built from TRBV5-1 and TRBJ2-4; TRBD1 is a possible D gene (6 bases). The CDR3 loop spans 15 amino acids. Germline lookup yields CDR1 SGHRS and CDR2 YFSETQ. V lost 3 bases and J lost 4, with 14 bases in between. CDR3 nucleotides: TGCGCCAGCAGCTGGTCGGGACACAAGAAAAACATTCAGTACTTC. This gives the protein CASSWSGHKKNIQYF. Using reference TRBV5-1 and TRBJ2-4 for the parts outside the CDR3, the full variable domain is KAGVTQTPRYLIKTRGQQVTLSCSPISGHRSVSWYQQTPGQGLQFLFEYFSETQRNKGNFPGRFSGRQFSNSRSEMNVSTLELGDSALYLCASSWSGHKKNIQYFGAGTRLSVL.

This clonotype was picked up a small number of times. V is TRBV24-1 and J is TRBJ1-2, with 7 bases fitting TRBD1. CDR3 length equals 13 residues. With V trimmed by 4 bases and J by 8 bases, 6 bases remained unmatched. CDR1 is KGHDR and CDR2 is SFDVKD in the germline V gene. The CDR3 here is CATSDYRGGGYTF. Written as DNA, the CDR3 is TGTGCCACCAGTGACTACAGGGGCGGCGGCTACACCTTC.

This clonotype was seen repeatedly, ten times or more. The V call is TRBV7-6, the J call TRBJ1-1; possibly TRBD1 for D (6 bases). The ends were cut back, 5 bases at V and 1 base at J, with 11 bases in the middle. This CDR3 contains 14 residues. Germline CDR1 SGHVS, CDR2 FNYEAQ. CDR3 loop: CASSPGGPNTEAFF. The CDR3 bases are TGTGCCAGCAGCCCTGGGGGGCCGAACACTGAAGCTTTCTTT.

The table lists this clonotype with a few counts. The chain recombines TRBV7-9 with TRBJ2-1; D is perhaps TRBD2 (5 bases). V dropped 3 bases and J dropped 7 bases, with 10 bases sitting between them. Germline CDR1 and CDR2: SEHNR and FQNEAQ (reference sequence). CDR3 length: 13 amino acids. The CDR3 sequence is CASSLPPGNEQFF. In DNA, the CDR3 is TGTGCCAGCAGCTTGCCCCCGGGGAATGAGCAGTTCTTC.

This chain connects TRBV14 to TRBJ2-7; no clear D gene. Trimming pared 0 bases from V and 6 bases from J, leaving 6 bases between. The CDR3 consists of 12 residues. The germline CDR1 and CDR2 sequences are SGHDN and FVKESK. CDR3 coding DNA: TGTGCCAGCAGCCAAGATTCTGGCGAGCAGTACTTC. It yields the protein CASSQDSGEQYF.

The J gene is TRBJ1-6, the V gene TRBV2, with 8 bases that match TRBD1. Trimming cost V 10 bases and J 7 bases; bases outside gene matches: 6. CDR3 length: 13 amino acids. Germline CDR1 SNHLY, CDR2 FYNNEI. CDR3 DNA sequence: TGTGCCACTACGACAGGGGCGAATTCACCCCTCCACTTT. Translation gives CATTTGANSPLHF.

This chain connects TRBV7-8 to TRBJ1-5; D uncertain. The germline V gene has CDR1 SGHVS and CDR2 FQNEAQ. The V end lost 3 bases, the J end lost 2 bases, and 17 bases lay between the germline ends. The CDR3 consists of 17 residues. CDR3 in amino acids: CASSFGLDRRGNQPQHF. The CDR3 DNA reads TGTGCCAGCAGCTTTGGGCTAGACCGACGGGGCAATCAGCCCCAGCATTTT.

This clonotype was detected a few times. The chain employs TRBV9 and TRBJ2-1; 8 bases fit TRBD2. Germline V gene sequence: CDR1 SGDLS, CDR2 YYNGEE. The CDR3 totals 15 residues. The trim removed 4 bases at V and 3 bases at J, leaving 6 bases unmatched. The CDR3, as DNA: TGTGCCAGCAGCCTCGACAGCGGGGGCTACAATGAGCAGTTCTTC. Translating it yields CASSLDSGGYNEQFF.

The table lists this clonotype with many counts. The chain uses TRBV12-3 or TRBV12-4 and TRBJ2-5, with D possibly matching TRBD1 (6 bases). With 5 bases removed from V and 5 bases from J, the gap between germline ends came to 12 bases. This CDR3 region has 13 residues. The CDR3 loop is CASSPGAGETQYF. In DNA, the CDR3 is TGTGCCAGCAGTCCAGGGGCAGGGGAGACCCAGTACTTC.

This clonotype was found many times. The chain is built from TRBV29-1 and TRBJ2-1; 8 bases are a match to TRBD2. The germline gives CDR1 SQVTM, CDR2 ANQGSEA. This CDR3 has 13 amino acids. With 7 bases clipped from V and 0 bases from J, the junction kept 2 bases outside the gene matches. The CDR3 protein is CSAGGDSYNEQFF. The CDR3 nucleotides are TGCAGCGCCGGGGGGGACTCCTACAATGAGCAGTTCTTC.

This clonotype was counted ten times or more. V gene TRBV3-1 combines with J gene TRBJ1-4; the D is unclear. Trimming cost V 4 bases and J 8 bases, with 8 bases left between them. From germline, CDR1 is LGHDT and CDR2 YNNKEL (reference sequence). The CDR3 spans 12 residues. As DNA, the CDR3 is TGTGCCAGCAGCCTATACCGAGAAAAACTGTTTTTT. It codes for CASSLYREKLFF.

Ten or more counts support this clonotype. The chain joins TRBV2 to TRBJ2-7; D unresolved. V was shortened by 10 bases and J by 3 bases, with 10 bases between the two germline ends. This CDR3 contains 11 residues. Germline V gives CDR1 SNHLY, CDR2 FYNNEI. The CDR3 coding sequence is TGTGCCACCCTATGGAACTACGAGCAGTACTTC. It yields the protein CATLWNYEQYF.

The chain uses TRBV14 and TRBJ2-7; D might be TRBD1 (5 bases). Germline assignment: CDR1 SGHDN and CDR2 FVKESK. The CDR3 contains 14 residues. With 2 bases removed from V and 3 bases from J, the gap between germline ends came to 11 bases. CDR3 bases: TGTGCCAGCAGCCAATTGGGCAGGGTCTACGAGCAGTACTTC. It codes for CASSQLGRVYEQYF.

The chain is built from TRBV7-9 and TRBJ1-2; D not resolved. V was pared by 5 bases and J by 8 bases, with 9 bases between. CDR1 is SEHNR, CDR2 FQNEAQ, per germline (reference sequence). This CDR3 has 11 amino acids. The CDR3 is CASSRDAGYTF. In DNA, the CDR3 is TGTGCCAGCAGCCGGGATGCCGGCTACACCTTC.

This clonotype was observed a handful of times. The rearrangement links TRBV29-1 to TRBJ2-2; TRBD2 is a possible D gene (6 bases). CDR1 SQVTM and CDR2 ANQGSEA come from the germline V gene. V lost 5 bases to trimming and J lost 3 bases, with 10 bases between them. The CDR3 sequence is 13 residues long. CDR3 DNA: TGCAGCGTTTCTGGGACTTACACCGGGGAGCTGTTTTTT. This encodes CSVSGTYTGELFF.

This clonotype was seen repeatedly, ten times or more. V gene TRBV4-3 combines with J gene TRBJ2-3; D may be TRBD1 (6 bases). There are 14 residues in the CDR3. Germline V lookup: CDR1 LGHNA, CDR2 YSLEER. V was clipped by 7 bases and J by 1 base, with 12 bases between them. CDR3 sequence (DNA): TGCGCCAGCAAAATGGACAGCCGCACAGATACGCAGTATTTT. It translates to CASKMDSRTDTQYF.

This clonotype has more than one count but fewer than ten. The chain carries TRBV5-4 and TRBJ2-7; 8 bases line up with TRBD2. The V gene end was trimmed by 1 base and the J gene end by 7 bases; junction bases not matched to a gene: 13. This CDR3 region has 16 residues. CDR1 SGHNT and CDR2 YYREEE come from the germline V gene (reference sequence). The CDR3 DNA is TGTGCCAGCAGCTTGATATCGAGCGGGAGTTCAGGGGAGCAGTACTTC. It translates to CASSLISSGSSGEQYF.

This clonotype was seen ten or more times. The chain carries TRBV11-2 and TRBJ2-1; unclear D gene. This CDR3 is 12 amino acids long. V shed 5 bases and J shed 10 bases, with 12 bases lying between them. Germline loops: CDR1 SGHAT, CDR2 FQNNGV. The CDR3 here is CASSNPTGEQFF. CDR3 sequence (DNA): TGTGCCAGCAGCAATCCCACTGGGGAGCAGTTCTTC.

This clonotype showed up many times. V and J are TRBV2 and TRBJ2-7, with D perhaps TRBD1 (5 bases). The CDR3 spans 12 residues. The germline gives CDR1 SNHLY, CDR2 FYNNEI. Here the CDR3 reads CAPPGAPPQQYF. CDR3 nucleotides: TGTGCACCACCTGGGGCTCCCCCCCAGCAGTACTTC.